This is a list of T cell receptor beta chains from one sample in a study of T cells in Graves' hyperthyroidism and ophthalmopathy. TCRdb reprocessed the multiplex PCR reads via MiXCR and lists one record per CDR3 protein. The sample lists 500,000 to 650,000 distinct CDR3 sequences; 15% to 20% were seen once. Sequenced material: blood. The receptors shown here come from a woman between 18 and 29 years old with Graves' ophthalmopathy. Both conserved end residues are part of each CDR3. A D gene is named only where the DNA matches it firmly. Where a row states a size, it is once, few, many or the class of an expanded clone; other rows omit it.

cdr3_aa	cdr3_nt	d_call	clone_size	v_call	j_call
CASSLGGGVTEAFF	TGTGCCAGCAGCTTAGGCGGGGGGGTCACTGAAGCTTTCTTT	-	many	TRBV7-2	TRBJ1-1
CASRLEVGTEAFF	TGTGCCAGCAGACTCGAGGTCGGAACTGAAGCTTTCTTT	-	-	TRBV7-6	TRBJ1-1
CASSGTRVLNQPQHF	TGTGCCAGCAGTGGTACTCGGGTACTGAATCAGCCCCAGCATTTT	-	few	TRBV2	TRBJ1-5
CASSEVRDSRYEQYF	TGTGCCAGCAGTGAGGTCCGGGACAGCAGATACGAGCAGTACTTC	TRBD1	many	TRBV2	TRBJ2-7
CATSRAPGPSTDTQYF	TGTGCCACCAGCAGAGCGCCGGGACCGAGCACAGATACGCAGTATTTT	-	many	TRBV15	TRBJ2-3
CASSDLWGGDEKLFF	TGTGCCAGCAGTGATCTGTGGGGGGGGGATGAAAAACTGTTTTTT	-	-	TRBV6-1	TRBJ1-4
CASSHPSGTGEQYF	TGTGCCAGCAGCCATCCTAGCGGGACTGGCGAGCAGTACTTC	TRBD2	many	TRBV7-2	TRBJ2-7
CASSIRDLRGYNEQFF	TGTGCCAGCAGCATCCGGGACTTGCGGGGTTACAATGAGCAGTTCTTC	-	many	TRBV3-1	TRBJ2-1
CASSWRGPEAFF	TGTGCCAGCAGTTGGAGGGGACCTGAAGCTTTCTTT	-	many	TRBV12-3/TRBV12-4	TRBJ1-1
CASSLGLASSYEQYF	TGTGCCAGCAGCTTAGGACTAGCGAGCTCCTACGAGCAGTACTTC	TRBD2	many	TRBV11-2	TRBJ2-7
CITIGGNQPQHF	TGCATCACAATTGGAGGCAATCAGCCCCAGCATTTT	-	many	TRBV20-1	TRBJ1-5
CASSTGTANRPQHF	TGTGCCAGCAGCACCGGGACAGCAAATCGGCCCCAGCATTTT	TRBD1	-	TRBV6-1	TRBJ1-5
CASSDTPRGPHEQFF	TGTGCCAGCAGCGATACCCCACGGGGGCCCCATGAGCAGTTCTTC	-	-	TRBV14	TRBJ2-1
CAISEYRTSGRSSYNEQFF	TGTGCCATCAGTGAATATCGGACTAGCGGGAGGTCCTCCTACAATGAGCAGTTCTTC	TRBD2	many	TRBV10-3	TRBJ2-1
CASGRTAYNEQFF	TGTGCCAGCGGTAGGACGGCCTACAATGAGCAGTTCTTC	-	few	TRBV27	TRBJ2-1
CASSHDGESYEQYF	TGCGCCAGCAGCCACGACGGGGAGTCCTACGAGCAGTACTTC	-	many	TRBV4-1	TRBJ2-7
CASSHRDRGSTDTQYF	TGTGCCAGCAGTCACCGGGACAGGGGAAGTACAGATACGCAGTATTTT	TRBD1	many	TRBV27	TRBJ2-3
CASSLGVLGKNIQYF	TGTGCCAGCAGCTTAGGGGTCTTGGGCAAAAACATTCAGTACTTC	-	-	TRBV7-8	TRBJ2-4
CASSTRIIGELFF	TGTGCCAGCAGTACTAGGATTATCGGGGAGCTGTTTTTT	-	-	TRBV2	TRBJ2-2
CASSFGGREETQYF	TGTGCCAGCAGCTTTGGGGGGCGCGAAGAGACCCAGTACTTC	-	once	TRBV5-6	TRBJ2-5
CASSPRTEETQYF	TGTGCCAGCTCACCACGGACAGAAGAGACCCAGTACTTC	-	many	TRBV18	TRBJ2-5
CASSLEGLAGAPRETQYF	TGCGCCAGCAGCTTGGAGGGACTAGCGGGGGCGCCCCGGGAGACCCAGTACTTC	TRBD2	-	TRBV5-1	TRBJ2-5
CSVEEGGREGYTF	TGCAGCGTTGAAGAGGGGGGTCGAGAGGGCTACACCTTC	-	few	TRBV29-1	TRBJ1-2
CASSQDLWLNTGELFF	TGCGCCAGCAGCCAAGATCTATGGTTAAACACCGGGGAGCTGTTTTTT	-	few	TRBV4-3	TRBJ2-2
CATSEVRGSGETQYF	TGTGCCACCAGTGAAGTGCGGGGTAGCGGTGAGACCCAGTACTTC	-	once	TRBV24-1	TRBJ2-5
CASRQGNSGNTIYF	TGTGCCAGCAGGCAAGGGAACTCTGGAAACACCATATATTTT	-	-	TRBV2	TRBJ1-3
CASSFGLQGRSPLHF	TGTGCCAGCAGCTTTGGTCTGCAGGGTAGATCACCCCTCCACTTT	-	many	TRBV11-2	TRBJ1-6
CDSSAHRGLGNTEAFF	TGTGACAGCAGTGCCCACAGGGGGCTAGGGAACACTGAAGCTTTCTTT	TRBD1	once	TRBV28	TRBJ1-1
CASLNRDLGTEAFF	TGTGCCAGCCTCAACAGGGATCTAGGCACTGAAGCTTTCTTT	-	-	TRBV19	TRBJ1-1
CASSRSHGSKQETQYF	TGTGCCAGTAGTCGAAGTCACGGGAGTAAACAAGAGACCCAGTACTTC	-	few	TRBV19	TRBJ2-5
CASSSNGRGSYEQYF	TGTGCCAGCAGCTCGAATGGACGGGGTTCCTACGAGCAGTACTTC	-	many	TRBV27	TRBJ2-7
CSARSPGLATDTQYF	TGCAGTGCTAGGTCCCCGGGACTAGCGACAGATACGCAGTATTTT	TRBD2	many	TRBV20-1	TRBJ2-3
CASSREQGGTGELFF	TGTGCCAGCAGTCGAGAACAGGGGGGGACCGGGGAGCTGTTTTTT	-	-	TRBV6-4	TRBJ2-2
CASSGAGLAELGTDTQYF	TGTGCCAGCAGCGGGGCGGGACTAGCGGAGCTGGGCACAGATACGCAGTATTTT	TRBD2	once	TRBV6-1	TRBJ2-3